The present T cell receptor (beta chain) was sequenced within a study of post-analysis software for immune sequencing data. This CDR3 spans 17 amino acids. Study observations and caveats: Relative to controls, patients with multiple sclerosis showed significantly lower normalized Chao1 diversity. Elevated frequency relative to controls characterized four to six TRBV segments in patients, TRBV5-6, TRBV5-1 and TRBV20-1 among them.

Unique molecular identifiers tagged the TCR beta cDNA libraries. One entry per CDR3 protein results from TCRdb running MiXCR on the PCR reads. Here the sample spans hundreds of thousands of distinct CDR3 sequences, roughly 40% being singletons. As to this clonotype: Its antigen is not known.

The chain recombines TRBV21-1 with TRBJ1-6; TRBD1, the table's D call, was not compared with the DNA. TRBV21-1 is designated a pseudogene. The receptor was isolated from a girl aged 2 to 10 with multiple sclerosis. Sequencing was carried out using blood. CDR3 sequence (DNA): TGTGCCAGCAGCAAAGCGCTCGAGACAGGATATAATTCACCCCTCCACTTT. Translated, it gives CASSKALETGYNSPLHF.